This record looks at one T cell receptor beta chain sequence and its context. As handled by the study authors: Researchers report that nucleated cell counts were estimated from reference gene primer amplification. Only in-frame clones appear in the TCRdb table, and some are missing; sequencing was by immunoSEQ multiplex PCR. D and trimming come from the DNA, and the V and J calls and clone size come from that table. The repertoire holds approximately 140,000 clones, with about four fifths as singletons. This specimen belongs to a study of blood T cell repertoires in COVID-19. Study-level information: From the United States, Italy and Spain came samples of acute and convalescent COVID-19.

V gave up 2 bases and J gave up 10 bases, with 17 bases separating them. Per germline, CDR1 SQVTM and CDR2 ANQGSEA. The CDR3 has 13 amino acids. The chain carries TRBV29-1 and TRBJ1-1; tentatively, D is TRBD1 (6 bases). The specimen was peripheral blood. The source is a human donor with acute or convalescent COVID-19. The donor label of this sample is uncertain. For the CDR3, the DNA is TGCAGCGTTGAAAGGGAGGGGTTGGGGGCAGCTTTCTTT. The encoded protein is CSVEREGLGAAFF. Together with reference TRBV29-1 and TRBJ1-1, the CDR3 gives the full variable domain: SAVISQKPSRDICQRGTSLTIQCQVDSQVTMMFWYRQQPGQSLTLIATANQGSEATYESGFVIDKFPISRPNLTFSTLTVSNMSPEDSSIYLCSVEREGLGAAFFGQGTRLTVV.